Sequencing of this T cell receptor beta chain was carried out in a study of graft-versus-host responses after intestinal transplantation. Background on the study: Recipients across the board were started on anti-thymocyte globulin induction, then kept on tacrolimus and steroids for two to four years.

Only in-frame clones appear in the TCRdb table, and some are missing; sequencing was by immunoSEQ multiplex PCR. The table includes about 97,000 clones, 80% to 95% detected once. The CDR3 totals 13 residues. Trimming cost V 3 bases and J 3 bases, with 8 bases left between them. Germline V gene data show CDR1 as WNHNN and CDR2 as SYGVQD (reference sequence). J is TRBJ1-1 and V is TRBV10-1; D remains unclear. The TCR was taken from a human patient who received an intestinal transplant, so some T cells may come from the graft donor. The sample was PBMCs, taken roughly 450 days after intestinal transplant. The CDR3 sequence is CASSDGPYTEAFF. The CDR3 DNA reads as TGCGCCAGCAGTGACGGGCCTTACACTGAAGCTTTCTTT.